One sample yielded the 17 T cell receptor beta chains listed below, sequenced in a study of T-cell memory formation after mild COVID-19. TCRdb processed the 5' RACE reads anew with MiXCR; each CDR3 protein has one entry. The profile shows 250,000 to 300,000 distinct CDR3 sequences, 15% to 20% of them singletons. Sequenced: PBMCs or a T cell subset sorted from them (not recorded which). The receptors originated from a man aged 18 to 30 who had mild COVID-19 (a few samples of this study predate the infection). Cell type and time point are not known.

The V call is TRBV4-2, the J call TRBJ2-7; either TRBD1 or TRBD2 may fit D (5 bases each). The CDR3 contains 14 residues. Germline values: CDR1 LGHNA, CDR2 YNFKEQ. The germline V and J ends were trimmed by 2 bases and 0 bases, with 8 bases remaining between them. The DNA of the CDR3 is TGTGCCAGCAGCCAACGGGACGGCTCCTACGAGCAGTACTTC. Its protein product is CASSQRDGSYEQYF.

Here the CDR3 reads CSARDVGSNQPQHF. As DNA, the CDR3 is TGCAGTGCTAGGGACGTCGGGAGCAATCAGCCCCAGCATTTT. The gene calls are TRBV20-1 and TRBJ1-5; D gene unclear. V lost 3 bases and J 1 base, leaving 10 bases between the germline ends. CDR3 length: 14 residues. Germline CDR1 and CDR2: DFQATT and SNEGSKA (reference sequence).

A few counts support this clonotype. The chain carries TRBV12-3 or TRBV12-4 and TRBJ1-2; a weak D match, TRBD1 (6 bases). Trimming pared 3 bases from V and 4 bases from J, leaving 15 bases between. The CDR3 length is 15 residues. CDR3 nucleotide sequence: TGTGCCAGCAGTTTCGGGGGCAGGGGAAGCTATGGCTACACCTTC. Protein product: CASSFGGRGSYGYTF.

This clonotype was seen only a few times. The V call is TRBV2, the J call TRBJ2-3; D is perhaps TRBD1 or TRBD2 (6 bases each). Trimming took off 9 bases at V and 1 base at J, with 17 bases between the two ends. The V gene's germline CDR1 is SNHLY and CDR2 FYNNEI. This CDR3 is 15 amino acids long. The CDR3 loop reads CASLRGGWGTDTQYF. The DNA of the CDR3 is TGTGCCAGTCTTCGAGGGGGGTGGGGCACAGATACGCAGTATTTT.

The chain uses TRBV20-1 and TRBJ2-3; a weak D match, TRBD2 (5 bases). Looked up from germline, CDR1 is DFQATT and CDR2 is SNEGSKA (reference sequence). This CDR3 has 14 amino acids. V lost 0 bases and J lost 3, with 10 bases in between. The CDR3 spells CSAREGSGTDTQYF. CDR3 in DNA: TGCAGTGCTAGAGAGGGGTCGGGAACAGATACGCAGTATTTT.

The V gene is TRBV6-5, the J gene TRBJ2-3; D is undetermined. This CDR3 has 16 amino acids. V lost 6 bases and J 2 bases, leaving 18 bases between the germline ends. The germline gives CDR1 MNHEY, CDR2 SVGAGI. CDR3: CASSTISGHHTDTQYF. DNA of the CDR3: TGTGCCAGCAGCACTATTTCGGGCCATCACACAGATACGCAGTATTTT.

This clonotype was counted only a few times. The chain recombines TRBV5-5 with TRBJ2-5; either TRBD1 or TRBD2 may fit D (6 bases each). Germline CDR1 SGHKS, CDR2 YYEKEE (reference sequence). Trimming stripped 7 bases from V and 5 bases from J, with 18 bases between. This CDR3 contains 14 residues. The CDR3 DNA reads as TGTGCCAGCGCATTCCAGCGGAGGGGGGAGACCCAGTACTTC. It is translated as CASAFQRRGETQYF.

There are many counts of this clonotype. This CDR3 is CASSNAGRWYGYTF. The CDR3 DNA reads TGTGCCAGCAGTAATGCCGGGAGGTGGTATGGCTACACCTTC. The V and J genes are TRBV6-5 and TRBJ1-2; no clear D. The CDR3 sequence is 14 residues long. Germline values: CDR1 MNHEY, CDR2 SVGAGI. Between the trimmed V and J ends, which lost 5 bases and 5 bases, there was a span of 15 bases.

The J gene is TRBJ2-5, the V gene TRBV14; D may be TRBD1 or TRBD2 (5 bases each). The CDR3 runs to 15 residues. Germline CDR1 reads SGHDN; CDR2 reads FVKESK. Trimming cost V 0 bases and J 6 bases, with 14 bases left between them. CDR3 DNA: TGTGCCAGCAGCCAAGATCGAGGCTGGGGGAAGACCCAGTACTTC. This encodes CASSQDRGWGKTQYF.

This clonotype showed up just a few times. The chain uses TRBV6-1 and TRBJ2-3; TRBD1 or TRBD2 may be the D gene (5 bases each). Per the germline V gene, CDR1 is MNHNS and CDR2 is SASEGT. This CDR3 contains 13 residues. The V end was cut by 10 bases, the J end by 2 bases, with 13 bases between. The CDR3 DNA sequence: TGTGCCATAGCCGGGACCATCACAGATACGCAGTATTTT. This sequence encodes CAIAGTITDTQYF.

This clonotype was seen a few times. J is TRBJ2-3 and V is TRBV29-1, with TRBD2 identical over 7 bases. Losses at the gene ends were 6 bases for V and 0 bases for J; bases not matched to a gene: 3. The CDR3 extends over 13 amino acids. Germline values: CDR1 SQVTM, CDR2 ANQGSEA. The CDR3 is CSVTSTSTDTQYF. CDR3 nucleotide sequence: TGCAGCGTGACTAGCACTAGCACAGATACGCAGTATTTT.

This clonotype was recorded a few times. This rearrangement joins TRBV28 to TRBJ1-6, with TRBD1 identical over 8 bases. The germline CDR1 and CDR2 sequences are MDHEN and SYDVKM. The CDR3 is 14 amino acids. The junction had 8 bases not matched to a gene; V was cut back by 6 bases and J by 10 bases. The CDR3 protein is CASSQDRARSPLHF. CDR3 coding DNA: TGTGCCAGCAGCCAGGACAGGGCTAGGTCACCCCTCCACTTT. The full variable domain, its missing parts supplied by reference TRBV28 and TRBJ1-6, is DVKVTQSSRYLVKRTGEKVFLECVQDMDHENMFWYRQDPGLGLRLIYFSYDVKMKEKGDIPEGYSVSREKKERFSLILESASTNQTSMYLCASSQDRARSPLHFGNGTRLTVT.

This clonotype was seen repeatedly, ten times or more. V usage is TRBV4-2 and J usage is TRBJ2-1; TRBD1 aligns across 11 bases. The CDR3 totals 16 residues. Germline CDR1 and CDR2: LGHNA and YNFKEQ. After removal of 0 bases from V and 4 bases from J, the junction contained 2 bases not matched to a gene. The CDR3 reads CASSQDRDRGYNEQFF. The DNA of the CDR3 is TGTGCCAGCAGCCAAGATAGGGACAGGGGGTACAATGAGCAGTTCTTC.

The V and J genes are TRBV7-9 and TRBJ2-1, with TRBD2 as a possible D gene (6 bases). Trimming shortened V by 4 bases and J by 6 bases, and 16 bases separated the two germline ends. The CDR3 is 15 residues long. Germline assignment: CDR1 SEHNR and CDR2 FQNEAQ (reference sequence). The CDR3 DNA follows: TGTGCCAGCAGCTCTAGAAAGGGGCGGGGCAATGAGCAGTTCTTC. Translated: CASSSRKGRGNEQFF.

This clonotype occurred a few times. This rearrangement joins TRBV19 to TRBJ2-7; 11 nucleotides match TRBD1. The CDR3 is 15 residues long. The V gene's germline CDR1 is LNHDA and CDR2 SQIVND (reference sequence). The V and J ends lost 4 bases and 4 bases, in that order; junction bases with no gene match: 6. This chain's CDR3 is CASSTRTGGRYEQYF. The CDR3 nucleotides are TGTGCCAGTAGTACCCGGACAGGGGGCAGGTACGAGCAGTACTTC.

In this sample, this clonotype turned up a few times. The J gene is TRBJ1-6, the V gene TRBV7-3; 7 nucleotides agree with TRBD1. This CDR3 spans 13 amino acids. Germline CDR1 is SGHTA and CDR2 is FQGTGA. With V trimmed by 5 bases and J by 13 bases, 8 bases remained unmatched. CDR3 DNA sequence: TGTGCCAGCAGCACAGGACAGGATAGGCCCCTCCACTTT. As protein: CASSTGQDRPLHF.

This clonotype came up a few times. The rearrangement uses TRBV27 and TRBJ1-5; D gene uncertain. CDR3 length: 13 residues. In germline, CDR1 is MNHEY, CDR2 SMNVEV (reference sequence). V was shortened by 10 bases and J by 2 bases, with 12 bases between the two germline ends. The CDR3 DNA reads as TGTGCCACTAGAAGGACGGGCAATCAGCCCCAGCATTTT. Protein sequence: CATRRTGNQPQHF.